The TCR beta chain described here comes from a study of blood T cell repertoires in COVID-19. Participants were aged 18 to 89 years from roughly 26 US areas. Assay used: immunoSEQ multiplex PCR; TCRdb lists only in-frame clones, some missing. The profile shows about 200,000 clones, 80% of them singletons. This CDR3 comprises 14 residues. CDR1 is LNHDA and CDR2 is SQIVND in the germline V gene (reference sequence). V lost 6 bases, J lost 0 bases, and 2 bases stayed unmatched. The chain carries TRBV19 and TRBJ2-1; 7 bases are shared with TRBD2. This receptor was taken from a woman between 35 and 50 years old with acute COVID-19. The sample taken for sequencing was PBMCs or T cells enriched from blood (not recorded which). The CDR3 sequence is CASRGGSSYNEQFF. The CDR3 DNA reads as TGTGCCAGTAGGGGGGGGAGCTCCTACAATGAGCAGTTCTTC.